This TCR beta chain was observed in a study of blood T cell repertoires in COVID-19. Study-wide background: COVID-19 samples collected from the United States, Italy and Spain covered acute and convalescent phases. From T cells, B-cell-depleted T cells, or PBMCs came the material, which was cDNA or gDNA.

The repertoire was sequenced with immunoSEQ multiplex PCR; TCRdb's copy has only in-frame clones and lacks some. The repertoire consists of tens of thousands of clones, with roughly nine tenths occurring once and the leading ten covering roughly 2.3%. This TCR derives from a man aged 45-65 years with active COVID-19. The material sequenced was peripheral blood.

Written as DNA, the CDR3 is TGTGCCAGTATGGAGCGGGACAACTATGGCTACACCTTC. This gives the protein CASMERDNYGYTF. The gene calls are TRBV19 and TRBJ1-2; D perhaps matches TRBD1 (5 bases). Trimming stripped 7 bases from V and 2 bases from J, with 11 bases between. Germline values: CDR1 LNHDA, CDR2 SQIVND (reference sequence). The length of the CDR3 is 13 residues.